This TCR beta chain came from a study of CXCR3-negative and CXCR3-positive naive CD8 T cells. General study results and limits: Researchers report that CXCR3-positive naive cells carry more hydrophobic TRB CDR3s than CXCR3-negative naive cells.

Each TRB cDNA library was prepared by 5' RACE (with UMI labels). No DNA is given; TCRdb re-called the 5' RACE reads and lists each CDR3 protein once. The table for this sample gives 50,000 to 65,000 distinct CDR3 sequences. This CDR3 is built from 16 residues. Germline loops: CDR1 SEHNR, CDR2 FQNEAQ (reference sequence). Notes on this clonotype: The antigen is undetermined.

This clonotype originated in a human donor in good health. Some clones in this sample may be carry-over from other donors' samples. Sequencing input: naive CXCR3+ CD8+ T cells from blood. Indicated subset: CD45RO-CCR7+CD27+CD95- naive CD8+ T cells expressing CXCR3 (TNR3+). The V call is TRBV7-9, the J call TRBJ2-1; TCRdb's assignment of TRBD2 cannot be checked, as there is no DNA. The CDR3 sequence is CASSPLAGASYNEQFF.